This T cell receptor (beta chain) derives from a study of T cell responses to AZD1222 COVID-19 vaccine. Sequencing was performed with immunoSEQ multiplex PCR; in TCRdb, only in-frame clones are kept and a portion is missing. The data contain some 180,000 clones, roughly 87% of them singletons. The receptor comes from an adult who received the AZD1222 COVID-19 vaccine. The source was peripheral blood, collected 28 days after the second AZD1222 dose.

The CDR3 region has the DNA TGTGCCATCAGTGAAGGAGGGCCCGAGCAGTACTTC. Protein: CAISEGGPEQYF. The chain carries TRBV10-3 and TRBJ2-7; D is possibly TRBD2 (6 bases). Germline V gives CDR1 ENHRY, CDR2 SYGVKD. V lost 3 bases to trimming and J lost 6 bases, with 9 bases between them. The CDR3 covers 12 residues.